Listed here are 9 T cell receptor beta chains from one sample, sequenced in a study of response to subunit inactivated influenza vaccine. TCRdb re-derived calls from the RT-PCR reads in MiXCR, one entry per CDR3 protein. This table has about 540,000 distinct CDR3 sequences, 14% appearing once. The specimen was PBMCs from blood, collected roughly 13 days after vaccination. The receptor source for this set is a man between 50 and 59 years old who received an inactivated influenza vaccine.

The table lists this clonotype with a few counts. The V and J genes are TRBV3-1 and TRBJ2-3; D is unclear. Deletions cut 3 bases from V and 2 bases from J, with 6 bases between. Looked up from germline, CDR1 is LGHDT and CDR2 is YNNKEL (reference sequence). This CDR3 comprises 13 residues. CDR3 sequence: CASSHRNTDTQYF. DNA of the CDR3: TGTGCCAGCAGCCACAGGAACACAGATACGCAGTATTTT.

About this clonotype itself: This clone may be a read error of a much larger clone one base away. This rearrangement joins TRBV7-6 to TRBJ1-6; D is undetermined. The CDR3 runs 16 residues. Deletions cut 2 bases from V and 7 bases from J, with 15 bases between. CDR1 and CDR2 (germline): SGHVS, FNYEAQ. CDR3 DNA sequence: TGTGCCAGCAGCTTACCTAGCTTTGGTGAAAATTCACCCCTCCACTTT. Its translation is CASSLPSFGENSPLHF.

This clonotype occurred once. The genes are TRBV6-5 and TRBJ2-2; D perhaps matches TRBD1 (5 bases). The V end was cut by 2 bases, the J end by 6 bases, with 7 bases between. The CDR3 consists of 13 residues. Germline CDR1 MNHEY, CDR2 SVGAGI. CDR3 nucleotides: TGTGCCAGCAGTTACCTCAGGGCCGGGGAGCTGTTTTTT. It is translated as CASSYLRAGELFF.

This clonotype turned up a few times. The chain combines TRBV9 with TRBJ2-1, with TRBD2 matching over 9 bases. The CDR3 sequence is 15 residues long. In germline, CDR1 is SGDLS, CDR2 YYNGEE. Losses at the gene ends were 2 bases for V and 4 bases for J; bases not matched to a gene: 4. The DNA of the CDR3 is TGTGCCAGCAGCGTGTCTAGCGGGGCTTACAATGAGCAGTTCTTC. This translates into CASSVSSGAYNEQFF.

This clonotype occurred many times. The DNA for the CDR3 is TGTGCCAGCAGCTTGACTAGCGGGAGTAACGTACCCACCTACAATGAGCAGTTCTTC. Translation: CASSLTSGSNVPTYNEQFF. V gene TRBV11-2 combines with J gene TRBJ2-1; 12 bases map to TRBD2. The CDR3 totals 19 residues. V trimming: 3 bases; J trimming: 2 bases; junction bases outside the gene matches: 11. Germline CDR1 SGHAT, CDR2 FQNNGV.

The chain has TRBV6-2 or TRBV6-3 and TRBJ2-7; no reliable D call. The CDR3 consists of 14 residues. Germline-derived CDR1 and CDR2 are MNHEY and SVGEGT. Trimming took off 6 bases at V and 0 bases at J, with 12 bases between the two ends. CDR3 nucleotides: TGTGCCAGCAGGGGATCAGCAGTCTCCTACGAGCAGTACTTC. It encodes CASRGSAVSYEQYF.

The J gene is TRBJ2-5, the V gene TRBV20-1; perhaps TRBD2 as D (5 bases). The CDR3 has 13 residues. The germline V and J ends were trimmed by 5 bases and 5 bases, with 15 bases remaining between them. Germline-derived CDR1 and CDR2 are DFQATT and SNEGSKA (reference sequence). DNA for the CDR3: TGCAGTGCTTCGCTGGAGGCTGGCGAGACCCAGTACTTC. Translation: CSASLEAGETQYF.

This clonotype appeared a few times. The chain employs TRBV6-1 and TRBJ2-7; D is undetermined. CDR3 length: 13 amino acids. V was clipped by 5 bases and J by 3 bases, with 11 bases between them. The germline V gene encodes CDR1 MNHNS and CDR2 SASEGT. The CDR3 spells CASSIGRFYEQYF. The CDR3, as DNA: TGTGCCAGCAGTATCGGACGGTTCTACGAGCAGTACTTC.

This chain links TRBV20-1 with TRBJ1-5; D call uncertain. The V end lost 7 bases, the J end lost 2 bases, and 9 bases lay between the germline ends. CDR1 is DFQATT, CDR2 SNEGSKA, per germline (reference sequence). This CDR3 spans 12 amino acids. The CDR3 DNA sequence: TGCAGTGTCGCGAGGGGCAATCAGCCCCAGCATTTT. This gives the protein CSVARGNQPQHF.